A single sample gave rise to the 13 T cell receptor beta chains below, sequenced in a study of shared clonotypes between healthy human individuals. Libraries were prepared by immunoSEQ multiplex PCR; TCRdb keeps only in-frame clonotypes and omits some of them. The data contain 650,000 to 800,000 clones, just under 75% of them singletons. Specimen: memory CD4+ T cells sorted from blood. Sample subset: CD45RA-negative fraction. These receptors originate from a young woman in good health.

In the case of this clone: Additional DNA sequences in this sample encode the identical CDR3. The J gene is TRBJ2-7, the V gene TRBV18; D possibly corresponds to TRBD2 (6 bases). V lost 6 bases to trimming and J lost 6 bases, with 9 bases between them. The germline CDR1 and CDR2 sequences are KGHSH and LQKENI. This CDR3 is built from 11 residues. The chain's CDR3 is CASSPEGEQYF. Written as DNA, the CDR3 is TGTGCCAGCTCCCCGGAGGGCGAGCAGTACTTC.

This rearrangement joins TRBV19 to TRBJ1-5; D call uncertain. Trimming pared 9 bases from V and 1 base from J, leaving 13 bases between. There are 14 residues in the CDR3. Looked up from germline, CDR1 is LNHDA and CDR2 is SQIVND (reference sequence). The CDR3 coding sequence is TGTGCCAGCAGATGGACGATGAGCAATCAGCCCCAGCATTTT. Protein product: CASRWTMSNQPQHF. The variable domain in full, completed from reference TRBV19 and TRBJ1-5, reads DGGITQSPKYLFRKEGQNVTLSCEQNLNHDAMYWYRQDPGQGLRLIYYSQIVNDFQKGDIAEGYSVSREKKESFPLTVTSAQKNPTAFYLCASRWTMSNQPQHFGDGTRLSIL.

This chain joins TRBV6-1 and TRBJ1-3; D not certain. CDR3 length: 14 amino acids. The V end was cut by 6 bases, the J end by 0 bases, with 9 bases between. Germline lookup yields CDR1 MNHNS and CDR2 SASEGT. CDR3 protein: CASSLLDSGNTIYF. The CDR3 DNA reads TGTGCCAGCAGCCTACTCGACTCTGGAAACACCATATATTTT.

The chain has TRBV19 and TRBJ2-6; D is ambiguous. The CDR3 consists of 12 residues. The germline V gene has CDR1 LNHDA and CDR2 SQIVND (reference sequence). Trimming stripped 7 bases from V and 1 base from J, with 2 bases between. In DNA, the CDR3 is TGTGCCAGTATGTCTGGGGCCAACGTCCTGACTTTC. It codes for CASMSGANVLTF.

The gene calls are TRBV25-1 and TRBJ2-3; D is possibly TRBD1 (6 bases). V gave up 6 bases and J gave up 2 bases, with 12 bases separating them. The CDR3 spans 14 residues. The germline CDR1 and CDR2 sequences are MGHDK and SYGVNS. CDR3 nucleotide sequence: TGTGCCAGCAGAAAGGACAGAAACACAGATACGCAGTATTTT. It codes for CASRKDRNTDTQYF.

DNA of the CDR3: TGTGCCACCAGCAGAGATCGGGACGCAGGTTACAATGAGCAGTTCTTC. Encoded protein: CATSRDRDAGYNEQFF. V usage is TRBV15 and J usage is TRBJ2-1; D could derive from TRBD1 or TRBD2 (5 bases each). The germline V and J ends were trimmed by 0 bases and 4 bases, with 13 bases remaining between them. There are 16 residues in the CDR3. Germline loops: CDR1 LNHNV, CDR2 YYDKDF (reference sequence).

This clone appeared a single time. The genes are TRBV7-6 and TRBJ1-3, with D perhaps TRBD1 (5 bases). Trimming shortened V by 3 bases and J by 1 base, and 7 bases separated the two germline ends. The germline gives CDR1 SGHVS, CDR2 FNYEAQ. The CDR3 contains 14 residues. CDR3 residues: CASSLGGSGNTIYF. The CDR3, as DNA: TGTGCCAGCAGCTTGGGGGGATCTGGAAACACCATATATTTT. Full variable domain (outside the CDR3, taken from reference TRBV7-6 and TRBJ1-3): GAGVSQSPRYKVTKRGQDVALRCDPISGHVSLYWYRQALGQGPEFLTYFNYEAQQDKSGLPNDRFSAERPEGSISTLTIQRTEQRDSAMYRCASSLGGSGNTIYFGEGSWLTVV.

This clone was picked up one time. The J gene is TRBJ2-1, the V gene TRBV30; D not certain. Germline V lookup: CDR1 GTSNPN, CDR2 SVGIG (reference sequence). V lost 5 bases to trimming and J lost 5 bases, with 13 bases between them. The CDR3 runs to 13 residues. The DNA of the CDR3 is TGTGCCTGGGCTAATTTTCTCGACAATGAGCAGTTCTTC. The encoded protein is CAWANFLDNEQFF.

This clone has only a few counts. V usage is TRBV7-2 and J usage is TRBJ2-1, with unresolved D. The CDR3 loop spans 16 amino acids. Germline V CDR1 and CDR2: SGHTA, FQGNSA. Trimming pared 4 bases from V and 5 bases from J, leaving 18 bases between. CDR3 bases: TGTGCCAGCAGCTCACCTTTTAAAACTAAAAACAATGAGCAGTTCTTC. This codes for CASSSPFKTKNNEQFF.

The CDR3 nucleotides are TGTGCCAGCAGCGATACAGGGAACACTGAAGCTTTCTTT. Translating it yields CASSDTGNTEAFF. The chain joins TRBV7-7 to TRBJ1-1; D is perhaps TRBD1 (5 bases). V was shortened by 5 bases and J by 1 base, with 8 bases between the two germline ends. The CDR3 length is 13 residues. The germline V gene has CDR1 SSHAT and CDR2 FNYEAQ (reference sequence). Based on the CDR3 plus reference TRBV7-7 and TRBJ1-1, the full variable domain is GAGVSQSPRYKVTKRGQDVTLRCDPISSHATLYWYQQALGQGPEFLTYFNYEAQPDKSGLPSDRFSAERPEGSISTLTIQRTEQRDSAMYRCASSDTGNTEAFFGQGTRLTVV.

J is TRBJ1-1 and V is TRBV11-2; the D gene is possibly TRBD1 (5 bases). The germline V gene has CDR1 SGHAT and CDR2 FQNNGV. The V and J ends lost 1 base and 3 bases respectively, with 15 bases between them. The CDR3 runs 16 residues. The CDR3: CASSLGGSGKDTEAFF. The CDR3 bases are TGTGCCAGCAGCTTAGGGGGGTCGGGGAAGGACACTGAAGCTTTCTTT. Together with reference TRBV11-2 and TRBJ1-1, the CDR3 gives the full variable domain: EAGVAQSPRYKIIEKRQSVAFWCNPISGHATLYWYQQILGQGPKLLIQFQNNGVVDDSQLPKDRFSAERLKGVDSTLKIQPAKLEDSAVYLCASSLGGSGKDTEAFFGQGTRLTVV.

The V and J genes are TRBV6-6 and TRBJ2-7; tentative D call: TRBD1 (6 bases). The CDR3 has 16 residues. The germline V gene encodes CDR1 MNHNY and CDR2 SVGAGI (reference sequence). V shed 2 bases and J shed 4 bases, with 18 bases lying between them. The CDR3: CASSYGQTNIVYEQYF. CDR3 sequence (DNA): TGTGCCAGCAGTTACGGACAGACAAACATCGTATACGAGCAGTACTTC.

The sample holds a few counts of this clone. DNA for the CDR3: TGTGCCAGCAGCGACCCGGAGACCTACGAGCAGTACTTC. It codes for CASSDPETYEQYF. The V call is TRBV6-5, the J call TRBJ2-7; the D is unclear. The CDR3 covers 13 residues. CDR1 MNHEY and CDR2 SVGAGI come from the germline V gene. With 6 bases removed from V and 2 bases from J, the gap between germline ends came to 11 bases.